This T cell receptor (beta chain) was captured by sequencing in a study of blood T cell repertoires in COVID-19. Study-wide background: The samples span acute and convalescent COVID-19 from the United States, Italy and Spain. Sources were T cells, B-cell-depleted T cells, or PBMCs; the material itself was cDNA or gDNA.

In the original processing: Scientists estimated how many nucleated cells there were by amplifying reference gene primers. Produced via immunoSEQ multiplex PCR; TCRdb's table is partial and in-frame only. D and trimming were read from the DNA, whereas the V and J calls and clone size are those reported in that table. The sample shows about 200,000 clones, approximately 84% of them seen only once. V was trimmed by 4 bases and J by 5 bases, leaving 15 bases between them. Germline values: CDR1 SGHNT, CDR2 YYREEE (reference sequence). The CDR3 is made up of 14 amino acids. The TCR comes from a human donor with acute or convalescent COVID-19. The donor label of this sample is uncertain. This chain joins TRBV5-4 and TRBJ1-2, with TRBD1 as a possible D gene (5 bases). Sequenced input: peripheral blood. CDR3 coding DNA: TGTGCCAGCAGCATTACGACAGCCACTTATGGCTACACCTTC. Amino acids: CASSITTATYGYTF. Looking up the rest from reference TRBV5-4 and TRBJ1-2 gives the full variable domain: ETGVTQSPTHLIKTRGQQVTLRCSSQSGHNTVSWYQQALGQGPQFIFQYYREEENGRGNFPPRFSGLQFPNYSSELNVNALELDDSALYLCASSITTATYGYTFGSGTRLTVV.